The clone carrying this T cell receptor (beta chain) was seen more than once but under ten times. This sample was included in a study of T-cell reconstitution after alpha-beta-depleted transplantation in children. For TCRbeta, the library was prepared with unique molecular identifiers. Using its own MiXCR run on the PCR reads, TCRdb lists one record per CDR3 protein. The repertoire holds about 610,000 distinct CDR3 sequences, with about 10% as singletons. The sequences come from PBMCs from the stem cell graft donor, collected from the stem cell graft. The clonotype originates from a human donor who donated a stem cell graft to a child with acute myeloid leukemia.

The chain's CDR3 is CASSRWTGDTDTQYF. The CDR3 DNA follows: TGTGCCAGCAGCCGATGGACAGGGGATACAGATACGCAGTATTTT. The chain employs TRBV7-9 and TRBJ2-3; 9 positions match TRBD1. Germline values: CDR1 SEHNR, CDR2 FQNEAQ (reference sequence). V was clipped by 5 bases and J by 3 bases; unmatched bases: 6. The CDR3 has 15 amino acids. The full variable domain, with the rest looked up from reference TRBV7-9 and TRBJ2-3, is DTGVSQNPRHKITKRGQNVTFRCDPISEHNRLYWYRQTLGQGPEFLTYFQNEAQLEKSRLLSDRFSAERPKGSFSTLEIQRTEQGDSAMYLCASSRWTGDTDTQYFGPGTRLTVL.